The present T cell receptor beta chain was sequenced within a study of naive and memory T cell subsets. This clonotype was observed a handful of times. Antigen unknown. Study-level findings and limits: Naive repertoires, especially CD8, held a few larger clonotypes, possibly memory cells re-expressing CD45RA.

An equimolar mix of two oligonucleotides served as the beta constant-region primer for TRBC1 and TRBC2. Nested alpha and beta constant-region primers with the SP2 primer drove four PCR rounds on ligated cDNA. TCRdb passed the UMI-ligation and nested PCR reads through MiXCR, listing each CDR3 protein once. Of 95,000 to 110,000 distinct CDR3 sequences in the sample, about 15% are singletons; the top ten hold 2.8%. What was sequenced was naive CD8+ T cells from blood. This sequence was found in a human donor in good health.

The CDR3 DNA follows: TGCAGCGTCTGGGGGTCTCGTGGCTACACCTTC. It codes for CSVWGSRGYTF. The chain has TRBV29-1 and TRBJ1-2; possible D gene TRBD1, 5 bases. CDR1 and CDR2 (germline): SQVTM, ANQGSEA. The CDR3 spans 11 residues. Trimming left V 6 bases short and J 7 bases short, with 12 bases between.